Below are 15 T cell receptor beta chains sequenced from a single sample in a study of T cell responses to AZD1222 COVID-19 vaccine. TCRdb's table, derived via immunoSEQ multiplex PCR, lists solely in-frame clones and lacks some. Seen here are 95,000 to 130,000 clones, about 91% observed once, and the top ten hold roughly 1.6%. The specimen comprised peripheral blood, sampled 28 days after the second AZD1222 dose. All receptors come from an adult who received the AZD1222 COVID-19 vaccine.

The chain links TRBV5-1 to TRBJ2-2, with D perhaps given as TRBD1 or TRBD2 (5 bases each). There are 15 residues in the CDR3. The ends were cut back, 2 bases at V and 6 bases at J, with 14 bases in the middle. In germline, CDR1 is SGHRS, CDR2 YFSETQ. The DNA for the CDR3 is TGCGCCAGCAGCTTTGGGGCGACGGGACCCGGGGAGCTGTTTTTT. This gives the protein CASSFGATGPGELFF.

The gene calls are TRBV27 and TRBJ1-6; D perhaps matches TRBD1 (5 bases). The CDR3 covers 13 residues. V lost 4 bases and J lost 7, with 8 bases in between. Per the germline V gene, CDR1 is MNHEY and CDR2 is SMNVEV (reference sequence). The CDR3, as DNA: TGTGCCAGCAGTTGGGGGAGAAATTCACCCCTCCACTTT. It codes for CASSWGRNSPLHF.

V and J are TRBV30 and TRBJ1-1; 7 bases line up with TRBD1. The CDR3 covers 14 residues. The trim removed 4 bases at V and 8 bases at J, leaving 13 bases unmatched. In germline, CDR1 is GTSNPN, CDR2 SVGIG (reference sequence). CDR3 coding DNA: TGTGCCTGGATCGCTGGGCTTACAGGGGACGAAGCTTTCTTT. Amino acid sequence: CAWIAGLTGDEAFF.

The chain links TRBV28 to TRBJ1-6; D may be TRBD1 (5 bases). The germline V gene has CDR1 MDHEN and CDR2 SYDVKM. CDR3 length: 16 residues. V was cut by 2 bases and J by 7 bases, with 15 bases left in between. In DNA form, the CDR3 reads TGTGCCAGCAGTTTAGATGCGGGACCGATAAATTCACCCCTCCACTTT. The encoded protein is CASSLDAGPINSPLHF.

Only one count was recorded for this clone. The rearrangement joins TRBV14 to TRBJ2-7; D gene ambiguous. The germline V and J ends were trimmed by 3 bases and 4 bases, with 10 bases remaining between them. The CDR3 spans 13 residues. Germline loops: CDR1 SGHDN, CDR2 FVKESK. The CDR3 DNA reads TGTGCCAGCAGCCAGGGGTTGCAATACGAGCAGTACTTC. This translates into CASSQGLQYEQYF.

The chain recombines TRBV5-1 with TRBJ1-4; 8 bases are a match to TRBD1. V trimming: 0 bases; J trimming: 2 bases; junction bases outside the gene matches: 9. This CDR3 comprises 18 residues. Germline lookup yields CDR1 SGHRS and CDR2 YFSETQ. This CDR3 is CASSLAVQGAVTNEKLFF. The CDR3 nucleotides read TGCGCCAGCAGCTTGGCCGTCCAGGGGGCGGTTACTAATGAAAAACTGTTTTTT.

This clone was counted once. This chain joins TRBV5-6 and TRBJ2-3; D is ambiguous. The CDR3 covers 17 residues. Trimming pared 0 bases from V and 1 base from J, leaving 15 bases between. Per the germline V gene, CDR1 is SGHDT and CDR2 is YYEEEE. In nucleotides, the CDR3 is TGTGCCAGCAGCTTGGCCAACCCCTCGATACGCACAGATACGCAGTATTTT. Residues: CASSLANPSIRTDTQYF.

The chain couples TRBV20-1 to TRBJ1-4; D perhaps matches TRBD1 (6 bases). The CDR3 covers 11 residues. Germline V CDR1 and CDR2: DFQATT, SNEGSKA (reference sequence). The V gene lost 8 bases and the J gene lost 8 bases, with 12 bases spanning the gap. The CDR3 region has the DNA TGCAGTACGGGGGCGCAGGAAAAACTGTTTTTT. Its protein product is CSTGAQEKLFF.

The chain recombines TRBV2 with TRBJ2-1; TRBD2 agrees at 10 bases. V trimming: 4 bases; J trimming: 6 bases; junction bases outside the gene matches: 3. CDR1 SNHLY and CDR2 FYNNEI come from the germline V gene. This CDR3 region has 14 residues. The CDR3 DNA is TGTGCCAGCAGTGCTAGCGGGAGTGGCAATGAGCAGTTCTTC. Amino acids: CASSASGSGNEQFF.

J is TRBJ2-1 and V is TRBV18; D unclear. From germline, CDR1 is KGHSH and CDR2 LQKENI. The CDR3 is 19 amino acids. Deletions cut 4 bases from V and 0 bases from J, with 22 bases between. The CDR3 DNA sequence: TGTGCCAGCTCACAACGTGCTGGAAACAAGGAAAGCTCCTACAATGAGCAGTTCTTC. Amino acid sequence: CASSQRAGNKESSYNEQFF.

This chain links TRBV5-4 with TRBJ2-4; 7 bases map to TRBD1. CDR3 length equals 13 residues. The V and J ends lost 4 bases and 6 bases, in that order; junction bases with no gene match: 4. Per the germline V gene, CDR1 is SGHNT and CDR2 is YYREEE (reference sequence). The CDR3 loop is CASSPGTVNIQYF. The CDR3 DNA reads TGTGCCAGCAGCCCCGGGACAGTAAACATTCAGTACTTC.

The J gene is TRBJ2-1, the V gene TRBV19; D gene ambiguous. Germline CDR1 LNHDA, CDR2 SQIVND (reference sequence). CDR3 length: 14 residues. Trimming shortened V by 3 bases and J by 4 bases, and 10 bases separated the two germline ends. In nucleotides, the CDR3 is TGTGCCAGTAGTATGGTTGGAGCATACAATGAGCAGTTCTTC. This gives the protein CASSMVGAYNEQFF.

There are a few counts of this clone. The V gene is TRBV6-5, the J gene TRBJ1-5, with no clear D. V gave up 0 bases and J gave up 5 bases, with 5 bases separating them. Germline loops: CDR1 MNHEY, CDR2 SVGAGI. CDR3 length: 13 amino acids. The CDR3 region has the DNA TGTGCCAGCAGTTACTCGGTTGATCAGCCCCAGCATTTT. This gives the protein CASSYSVDQPQHF.

The chain has TRBV5-8 and TRBJ1-1; D not certain. From germline, CDR1 is SGHTS and CDR2 YDEGEE. The germline V and J ends were trimmed by 1 base and 0 bases, with 13 bases remaining between them. The CDR3 totals 16 residues. In DNA, the CDR3 is TGTGCCAGCAGCTTGTACCTGGGGAATCTGAACACTGAAGCTTTCTTT. Its protein is CASSLYLGNLNTEAFF.

This clone was seen once. This chain connects TRBV6-5 to TRBJ1-5; 10 bases are shared with TRBD1. The germline gives CDR1 MNHEY, CDR2 SVGAGI. The CDR3 has 16 amino acids. The ends lost 4 bases at V and 5 bases at J; junction bases unmatched: 8. CDR3 coding DNA: TGTGCCAGCAGTTCTACCGGGACAGGGGAGGATCAGCCCCAGCATTTT. Residues: CASSSTGTGEDQPQHF.